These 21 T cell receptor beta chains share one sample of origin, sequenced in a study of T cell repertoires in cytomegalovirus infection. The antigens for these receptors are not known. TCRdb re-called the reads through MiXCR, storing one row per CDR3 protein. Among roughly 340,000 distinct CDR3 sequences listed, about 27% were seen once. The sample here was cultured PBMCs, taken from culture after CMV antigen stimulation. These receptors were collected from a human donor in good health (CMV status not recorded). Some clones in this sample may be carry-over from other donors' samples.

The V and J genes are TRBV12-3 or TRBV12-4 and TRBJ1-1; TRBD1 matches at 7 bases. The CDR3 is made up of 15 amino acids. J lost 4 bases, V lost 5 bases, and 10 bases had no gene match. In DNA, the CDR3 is TGTGCCAGCAGTCGACAGGGATTGAAGGGCACTGAAGCTTTCTTT. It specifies CASSRQGLKGTEAFF.

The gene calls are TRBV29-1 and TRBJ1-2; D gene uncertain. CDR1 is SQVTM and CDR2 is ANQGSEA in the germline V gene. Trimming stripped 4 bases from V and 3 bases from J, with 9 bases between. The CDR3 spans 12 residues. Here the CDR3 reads CSVGPGDYGYTF. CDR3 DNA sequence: TGCAGCGTTGGGCCGGGAGACTATGGCTACACCTTC.

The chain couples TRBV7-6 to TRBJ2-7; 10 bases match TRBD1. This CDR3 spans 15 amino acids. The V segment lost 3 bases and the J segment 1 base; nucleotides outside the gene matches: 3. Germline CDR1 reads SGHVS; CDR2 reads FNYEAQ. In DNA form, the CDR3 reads TGTGCCAGCAGCTTCCCGGGACAGGGGTCCTACGAGCAGTACTTC. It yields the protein CASSFPGQGSYEQYF.

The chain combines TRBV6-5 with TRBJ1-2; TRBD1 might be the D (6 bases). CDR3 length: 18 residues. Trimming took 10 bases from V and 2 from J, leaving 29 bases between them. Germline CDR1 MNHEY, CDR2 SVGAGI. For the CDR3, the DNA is TGTGCCACCGCGGCGGGGGCTGGGGAGTACCAAGCCAACTATGGCTACACCTTC. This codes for CATAAGAGEYQANYGYTF.

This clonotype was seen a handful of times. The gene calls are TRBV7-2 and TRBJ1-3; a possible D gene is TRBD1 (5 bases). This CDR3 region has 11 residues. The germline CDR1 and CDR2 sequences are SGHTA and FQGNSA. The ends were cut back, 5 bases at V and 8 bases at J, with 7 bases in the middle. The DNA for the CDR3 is TGTGCCAGCAGCGAGGGGTACACCATATATTTT. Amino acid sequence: CASSEGYTIYF.

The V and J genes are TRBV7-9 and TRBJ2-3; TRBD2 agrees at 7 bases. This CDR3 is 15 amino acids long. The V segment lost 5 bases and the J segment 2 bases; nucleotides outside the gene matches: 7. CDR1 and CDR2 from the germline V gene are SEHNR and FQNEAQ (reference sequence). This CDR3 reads CASSIRDYLTDTQYF. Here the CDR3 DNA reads TGTGCCAGCAGCATCCGGGACTACCTCACAGATACGCAGTATTTT.

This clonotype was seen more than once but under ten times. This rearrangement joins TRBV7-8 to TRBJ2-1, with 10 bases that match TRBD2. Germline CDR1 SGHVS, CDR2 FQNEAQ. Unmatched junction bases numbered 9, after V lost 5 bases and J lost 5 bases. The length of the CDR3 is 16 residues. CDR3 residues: CASSPSTSGYDNEQFF. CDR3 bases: TGTGCCAGCAGCCCCTCGACTAGCGGGTATGACAATGAGCAGTTCTTC.

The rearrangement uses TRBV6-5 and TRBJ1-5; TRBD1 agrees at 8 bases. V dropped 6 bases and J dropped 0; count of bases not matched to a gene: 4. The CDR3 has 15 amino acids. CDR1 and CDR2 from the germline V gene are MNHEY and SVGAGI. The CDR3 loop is CASRFGTGSNQPQHF. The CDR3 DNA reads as TGTGCCAGCAGGTTCGGGACAGGTAGCAATCAGCCCCAGCATTTT.

CDR3 amino acids: CASSLGTGVIGELFF. CDR3 DNA sequence: TGTGCCAGCAGCTTGGGGACAGGGGTAATCGGGGAGCTGTTTTTT. This chain connects TRBV11-2 to TRBJ2-2; 10 bases map to TRBD1. Germline-derived CDR1 and CDR2 are SGHAT and FQNNGV. The CDR3 covers 15 residues. Germline trimming cut 3 bases from V and 7 bases from J; bases unmatched to any gene: 5.

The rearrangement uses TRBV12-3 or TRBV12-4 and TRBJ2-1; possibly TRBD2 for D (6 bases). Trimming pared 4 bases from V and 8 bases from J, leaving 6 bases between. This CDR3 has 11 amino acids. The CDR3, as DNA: TGTGCCAGCAGTTGGGACTATGAGCAGTTCTTC. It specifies CASSWDYEQFF.

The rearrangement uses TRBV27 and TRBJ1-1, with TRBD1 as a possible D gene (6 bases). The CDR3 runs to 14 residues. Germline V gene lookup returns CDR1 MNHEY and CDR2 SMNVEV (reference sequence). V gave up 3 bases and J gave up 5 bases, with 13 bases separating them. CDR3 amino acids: CASSLGASGTEAFF. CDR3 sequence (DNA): TGTGCCAGCAGTTTGGGGGCTTCTGGAACTGAAGCTTTCTTT.

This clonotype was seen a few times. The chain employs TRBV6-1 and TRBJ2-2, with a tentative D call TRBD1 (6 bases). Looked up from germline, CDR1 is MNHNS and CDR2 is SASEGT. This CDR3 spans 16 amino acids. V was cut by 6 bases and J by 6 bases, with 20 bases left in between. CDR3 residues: CASRTGQRIVSGELFF. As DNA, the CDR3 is TGTGCCAGCAGAACGGGACAACGGATAGTCTCCGGGGAGCTGTTTTTT.

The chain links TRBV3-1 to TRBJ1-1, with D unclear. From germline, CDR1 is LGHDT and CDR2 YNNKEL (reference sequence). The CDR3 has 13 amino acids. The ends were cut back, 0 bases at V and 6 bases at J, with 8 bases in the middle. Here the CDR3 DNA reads TGTGCCAGCAGCCAAGATTTCCGGTCTGAAGCTTTCTTT. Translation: CASSQDFRSEAFF. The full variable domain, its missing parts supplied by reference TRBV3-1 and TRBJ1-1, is DTAVSQTPKYLVTQMGNDKSIKCEQNLGHDTMYWYKQDSKKFLKIMFSYNNKELIINETVPNRFSPKSPDKAHLNLHINSLELGDSAVYFCASSQDFRSEAFFGQGTRLTVV.

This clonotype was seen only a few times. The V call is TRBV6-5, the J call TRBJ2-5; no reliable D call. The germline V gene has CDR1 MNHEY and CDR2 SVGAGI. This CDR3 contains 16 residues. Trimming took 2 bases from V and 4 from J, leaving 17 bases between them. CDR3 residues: CASSYDLGQARETQYF. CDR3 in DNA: TGTGCCAGCAGTTACGATTTAGGGCAGGCCAGAGAGACCCAGTACTTC.

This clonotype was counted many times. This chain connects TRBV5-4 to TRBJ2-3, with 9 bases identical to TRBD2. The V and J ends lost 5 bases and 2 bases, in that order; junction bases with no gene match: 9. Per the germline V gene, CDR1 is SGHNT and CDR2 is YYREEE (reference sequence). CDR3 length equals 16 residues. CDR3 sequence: CASSSRSGGPTDTQYF. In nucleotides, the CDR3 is TGTGCCAGCAGTTCCCGGAGCGGGGGGCCCACAGATACGCAGTATTTT.

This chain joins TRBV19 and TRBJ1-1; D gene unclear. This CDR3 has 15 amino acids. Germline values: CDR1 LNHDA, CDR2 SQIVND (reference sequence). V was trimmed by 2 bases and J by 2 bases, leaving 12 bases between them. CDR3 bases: TGTGCCAGTAGTATAAGGAGTGGAGGTAACACTGAAGCTTTCTTT. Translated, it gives CASSIRSGGNTEAFF.

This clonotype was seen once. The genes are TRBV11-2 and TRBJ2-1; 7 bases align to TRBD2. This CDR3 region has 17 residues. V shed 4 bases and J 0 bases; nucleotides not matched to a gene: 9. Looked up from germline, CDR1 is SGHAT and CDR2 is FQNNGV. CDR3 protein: CASSSGGLSSSYNEQFF. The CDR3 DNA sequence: TGTGCCAGCAGCTCGGGGGGATTATCGAGCTCCTACAATGAGCAGTTCTTC.

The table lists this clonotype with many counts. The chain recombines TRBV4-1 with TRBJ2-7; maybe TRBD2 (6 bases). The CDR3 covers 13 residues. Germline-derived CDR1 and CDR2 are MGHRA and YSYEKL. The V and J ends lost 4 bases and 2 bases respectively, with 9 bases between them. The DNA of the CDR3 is TGCGCCAGCAGCCCAGGGAGGACCTACGAGCAGTACTTC. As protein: CASSPGRTYEQYF.

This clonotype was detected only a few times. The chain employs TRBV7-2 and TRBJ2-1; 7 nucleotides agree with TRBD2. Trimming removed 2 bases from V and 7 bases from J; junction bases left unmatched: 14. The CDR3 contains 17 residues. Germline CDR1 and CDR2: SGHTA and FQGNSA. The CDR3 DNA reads TGTGCCAGCAGCTTAACACGTGGGGGGAGGGGTCGAAATGAGCAGTTCTTC. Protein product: CASSLTRGGRGRNEQFF.

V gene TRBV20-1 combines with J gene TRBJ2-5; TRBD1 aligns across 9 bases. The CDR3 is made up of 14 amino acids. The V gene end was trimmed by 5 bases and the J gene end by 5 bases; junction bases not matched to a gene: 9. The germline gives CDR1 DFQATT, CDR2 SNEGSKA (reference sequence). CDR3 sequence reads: CSAPRQGERETQYF. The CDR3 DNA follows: TGCAGTGCTCCAAGACAGGGGGAACGGGAGACCCAGTACTTC.

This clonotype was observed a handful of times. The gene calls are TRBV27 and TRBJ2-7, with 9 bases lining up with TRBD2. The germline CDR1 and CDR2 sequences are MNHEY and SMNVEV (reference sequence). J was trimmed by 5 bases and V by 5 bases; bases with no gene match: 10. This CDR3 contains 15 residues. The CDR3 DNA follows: TGTGCCAGCAGTCGGGGTAGCGGGAGTGTCAACGAGCAGTACTTC. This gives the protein CASSRGSGSVNEQYF.